Following are 20 T cell receptor beta chains from one sample sequenced in a study of early T cells in non-severe SARS-CoV-2 infection. MiXCR, applied by TCRdb to the 5' RACE reads, yields one record per CDR3 protein. This table holds 120,000 or so distinct CDR3 sequences, 10% to 15% found once. Here the sequenced sample was whole blood, taken at baseline. The receptors shown here come from an adult who was a healthcare worker with PCR-confirmed SARS-CoV-2 infection or an uninfected control (not recorded which).

The gene calls are TRBV7-9 and TRBJ2-1; 11 bases match TRBD2. CDR1 and CDR2 from the germline V gene are SEHNR and FQNEAQ (reference sequence). V lost 1 base and J lost 4; bases outside the gene matches: 3. The CDR3 length is 16 residues. The CDR3 reads CASSLGTSGLYNEQFF. As DNA, the CDR3 is TGTGCCAGCAGCTTAGGGACTAGCGGGCTATACAATGAGCAGTTCTTC.

This clonotype has a handful of counts. The V call is TRBV6-2 or TRBV6-3, the J call TRBJ2-3; weak D call: TRBD1 (5 bases). V lost 2 bases to trimming and J lost 3 bases, with 12 bases between them. CDR1 and CDR2 (germline): MNHEY, SVGEGT. The CDR3 length is 15 residues. CDR3 bases: TGTGCCAGCAGTTACCTAGGGGCGCTTACAGATACGCAGTATTTT. It yields the protein CASSYLGALTDTQYF.

The chain employs TRBV11-2 and TRBJ2-1; the match to TRBD1 covers 7 bases. Germline CDR1 SGHAT, CDR2 FQNNGV. With V trimmed by 5 bases and J by 8 bases, 6 bases remained unmatched. This CDR3 comprises 13 residues. As DNA, the CDR3 is TGTGCCAGCAGCCCCAGGGGGTGGGATGAGCAGTTCTTC. It codes for CASSPRGWDEQFF. The whole variable domain, filled in from reference TRBV11-2 and TRBJ2-1, reads EAGVAQSPRYKIIEKRQSVAFWCNPISGHATLYWYQQILGQGPKLLIQFQNNGVVDDSQLPKDRFSAERLKGVDSTLKIQPAKLEDSAVYLCASSPRGWDEQFFGPGTRLTVL.

The J gene is TRBJ2-5, the V gene TRBV20-1; 8 bases align to TRBD1. The CDR3 runs to 14 residues. V dropped 6 bases and J dropped 5; count of bases not matched to a gene: 11. Germline V gives CDR1 DFQATT, CDR2 SNEGSKA (reference sequence). CDR3 sequence: CSASTLTGDETQYF. In DNA form, the CDR3 reads TGCAGTGCCAGTACCCTGACAGGGGATGAGACCCAGTACTTC.

This clonotype was counted only a few times. V gene TRBV19 combines with J gene TRBJ1-4, with D possibly TRBD1 on 6 matching bases. The CDR3 totals 15 residues. Germline-derived CDR1 and CDR2 are LNHDA and SQIVND (reference sequence). Trimming took 7 bases from V and 3 from J, leaving 15 bases between them. The CDR3 bases are TGTGCCAGTACCCAATCCAGACAGGCTAATGAAAAACTGTTTTTT. Residues: CASTQSRQANEKLFF.

This clonotype has a count of ten or more. V gene TRBV6-6 combines with J gene TRBJ1-5, with 10 bases lining up with TRBD1. The ends lost 6 bases at V and 3 bases at J; junction bases unmatched: 5. The CDR3 has 15 amino acids. Germline loops: CDR1 MNHNY, CDR2 SVGAGI (reference sequence). CDR3: CASSLGTGVNQPQHF. CDR3 DNA sequence: TGTGCCAGCAGCCTAGGGACAGGGGTCAATCAGCCCCAGCATTTT.

This chain joins TRBV6-5 and TRBJ2-7; TRBD1 matches at 8 bases. The germline V gene has CDR1 MNHEY and CDR2 SVGAGI. CDR3 length: 16 amino acids. J lost 0 bases, V lost 2 bases, and 6 bases had no gene match. The CDR3 DNA sequence: TGTGCCAGCAGTTACGCCCGGACAGGGAGCTCCTACGAGCAGTACTTC. It yields the protein CASSYARTGSSYEQYF.

The table lists this clonotype with a few counts. The V gene is TRBV6-6, the J gene TRBJ2-3, with D possibly matching TRBD2 (5 bases). The length of the CDR3 is 17 residues. Looked up from germline, CDR1 is MNHNY and CDR2 is SVGAGI (reference sequence). The V end was cut by 3 bases, the J end by 0 bases, with 16 bases between. For the CDR3, the DNA is TGTGCCAGCAGTTATCCCCGGACTGTCCCTAGCACAGATACGCAGTATTTT. Its translation: CASSYPRTVPSTDTQYF.

A few counts support this clonotype. The V gene is TRBV7-2, the J gene TRBJ1-3; D is ambiguous. This CDR3 is 16 amino acids long. Germline assignment: CDR1 SGHTA and CDR2 FQGNSA. V lost 5 bases and J 6 bases, leaving 20 bases between the germline ends. CDR3: CASSTYQARTENTIYF. DNA of the CDR3: TGTGCCAGCAGCACCTATCAAGCGAGAACTGAAAACACCATATATTTT.

This clonotype was recorded at least ten times. V usage is TRBV9 and J usage is TRBJ2-7; TRBD1 might be the D (6 bases). CDR3 size: 18 residues. Germline V gene sequence: CDR1 SGDLS, CDR2 YYNGEE. V was clipped by 0 bases and J by 1 base, with 20 bases between them. DNA of the CDR3: TGTGCCAGCAGCGTAGACGGGACATCAGTAATCGTGTCCTACGAGCAGTACTTC. As protein: CASSVDGTSVIVSYEQYF.

This clonotype was seen more than once but under ten times. The chain is built from TRBV3-1 and TRBJ2-7, with D perhaps matching TRBD1 or TRBD2 (5 bases each). The CDR3 runs 11 residues. Per germline, CDR1 LGHDT and CDR2 YNNKEL (reference sequence). Trimming removed 0 bases from V and 12 bases from J, with 9 bases in between. CDR3 sequence: CASSQDGTRYF. For the CDR3, the DNA is TGTGCCAGCAGCCAAGATGGGACCAGGTACTTC.

The table lists this clonotype with a few counts. The rearrangement uses TRBV5-5 and TRBJ1-5, with 7 bases fitting TRBD1. The germline CDR1 and CDR2 sequences are SGHKS and YYEKEE (reference sequence). The CDR3 loop spans 14 amino acids. The trim removed 0 bases at V and 7 bases at J, leaving 4 bases unmatched. The CDR3 DNA sequence: TGTGCCAGCAGCTTGGCCACAGGGGCCCAGCCCCAGCATTTT. It specifies CASSLATGAQPQHF.

Only a few counts were recorded for this clonotype. The chain joins TRBV7-6 to TRBJ2-2; TRBD1 agrees at 8 bases. CDR1 SGHVS and CDR2 FNYEAQ come from the germline V gene. The CDR3 sequence is 17 residues long. V gave up 5 bases and J gave up 1 base; unmatched junction bases: 9. The CDR3 coding sequence is TGTGCCAGCAGCCAATTAACCGGGACAGGGAACACCGGGGAGCTGTTTTTT. It translates to CASSQLTGTGNTGELFF.

The chain uses TRBV12-3 or TRBV12-4 and TRBJ1-6; 8 bases match TRBD1. The CDR3 is made up of 14 amino acids. J lost 6 bases, V lost 5 bases, and 3 bases had no gene match. CDR3 in amino acids: CASSLQGGNSPLHF. DNA of the CDR3: TGTGCCAGCAGTCTACAGGGGGGTAATTCACCCCTCCACTTT.

The V and J genes are TRBV3-1 and TRBJ2-7; D gene unclear. V was trimmed by 4 bases and J by 6 bases, leaving 10 bases between them. Germline loops: CDR1 LGHDT, CDR2 YNNKEL (reference sequence). The CDR3 totals 12 residues. The CDR3 here is CASSLPTGEQYF. The CDR3 bases are TGTGCCAGCAGCCTGCCGACGGGCGAGCAGTACTTC.

This clonotype showed up just a few times. The chain recombines TRBV7-9 with TRBJ1-4; 8 bases fit TRBD1. The V gene's germline CDR1 is SEHNR and CDR2 FQNEAQ (reference sequence). The J segment lost 2 bases and the V segment lost 6 bases, leaving 11 bases of the junction unmatched. The CDR3 has 17 amino acids. CDR3 protein: CASSFGQGGSTNEKLFF. The CDR3 DNA is TGTGCCAGCAGTTTCGGACAGGGCGGATCGACTAATGAAAAACTGTTTTTT. Together with reference TRBV7-9 and TRBJ1-4, the CDR3 gives the full variable domain: DTGVSQNPRHKITKRGQNVTFRCDPISEHNRLYWYRQTLGQGPEFLTYFQNEAQLEKSRLLSDRFSAERPKGSFSTLEIQRTEQGDSAMYLCASSFGQGGSTNEKLFFGSGTQLSVL.

This clonotype was seen a handful of times. The chain couples TRBV6-5 to TRBJ1-1, with D unresolved. Trimming pared 11 bases from V and 3 bases from J, leaving 19 bases between. CDR1 is MNHEY, CDR2 SVGAGI, per germline. The CDR3 is made up of 14 amino acids. The CDR3 DNA follows: TGTGCCTCCAACGCGGCAGTCCCCTACACTGAAGCTTTCTTT. Residues: CASNAAVPYTEAFF.

This clonotype came up a few times. The chain combines TRBV12-3 or TRBV12-4 with TRBJ1-1; 9 bases match TRBD1. V was pared by 6 bases and J by 5 bases, with 4 bases of the junction left unmatched. The CDR3 extends over 13 amino acids. DNA for the CDR3: TGTGCCAGCAGACAGGGGGCATGGACTGAAGCTTTCTTT. Translated: CASRQGAWTEAFF.

The rearrangement links TRBV18 to TRBJ2-3; D unclear. Germline loops: CDR1 KGHSH, CDR2 LQKENI. The CDR3 runs 13 residues. V was clipped by 1 base and J by 8 bases, with 10 bases between them. As DNA, the CDR3 is TGTGCCAGCTCACCACTGACGGGTTCTACGCAGTATTTT. It encodes CASSPLTGSTQYF.

A few counts support this clonotype. The gene calls are TRBV7-9 and TRBJ1-1; the match to TRBD1 covers 7 bases. Looked up from germline, CDR1 is SEHNR and CDR2 is FQNEAQ (reference sequence). This CDR3 has 14 residues. V trimming: 3 bases; J trimming: 4 bases; junction bases outside the gene matches: 5. The CDR3 here is CASSFRTGPTEAFF. CDR3 in DNA: TGTGCCAGCAGCTTCAGGACAGGCCCCACTGAAGCTTTCTTT.